This T cell receptor (beta chain) was recovered during a study of Graves' ophthalmopathy and Graves' hyperthyroidism. General study points: Blood shared most expanded thyroid clonotypes above 0.001 frequency.

The study amplified TCR beta CDR3 regions using RNA transcripts. The library came from an HTBI-primed first-round RT-PCR and a second-round multiplex PCR. TCRdb re-called the multiplex PCR reads through MiXCR, storing one row per CDR3 protein. Of more than 1,000,000 distinct CDR3 sequences detected, about two fifths appear once; the ten largest clones hold around 10%. V gave up 3 bases and J gave up 7 bases, with 4 bases separating them. Germline CDR1 is MDHEN and CDR2 is SYDVKM. The CDR3 consists of 11 residues. Enrollment excluded any patients with other autoimmune diseases, uncontrolled infections, pregnancy or lactation. On this clonotype: Its antigen is unidentified.

This chain uses TRBV28 with TRBJ1-5; D is uncertain. Material for sequencing was peripheral blood or thyroid tissue (not recorded which). This clonotype was obtained from an adult man with Graves' hyperthyroidism. In DNA form, the CDR3 reads TGTGCCAGCAGTTTGGCACAGCCCCAGCATTTT. Its protein is CASSLAQPQHF.